Below are 10 T cell receptor beta chains sequenced from a single sample in a study of T cells after yellow fever vaccination. In TCRdb, the 5' RACE reads were re-called with MiXCR into one record per CDR3 protein. Of 55,000 or so distinct CDR3 sequences listed, 6.5% to 8% are singletons. The sample consisted of CD8+ T cells not binding an NS4B(214-222) dextramer, sorted from PBMCs, taken more than 40 days after the first yellow fever vaccination. The receptors stem from a man aged 18 to 30 who received the YFV17D yellow fever vaccine.

This clonotype came up many times. The chain combines TRBV18 with TRBJ1-6, with D possibly TRBD1 on 5 matching bases. The CDR3 length is 14 residues. Germline V lookup: CDR1 KGHSH, CDR2 LQKENI. V was clipped by 3 bases and J by 7 bases, with 10 bases between them. The CDR3 bases are TGTGCCAGCTCACCGGGCCAGGGAAATTCACCCCTCCACTTT. Translated, it gives CASSPGQGNSPLHF.

This chain connects TRBV11-2 to TRBJ2-7; a possible D gene is TRBD1 (6 bases). This CDR3 spans 15 amino acids. Germline V gives CDR1 SGHAT, CDR2 FQNNGV. The ends were cut back, 4 bases at V and 3 bases at J, with 16 bases in the middle. The CDR3 reads CASSSSSGQFYEQYF. The DNA for the CDR3 is TGTGCCAGCAGCTCCTCTTCTGGACAGTTCTACGAGCAGTACTTC.

This clonotype was observed many times. The chain has TRBV4-3 and TRBJ2-7, with D unclear. The germline CDR1 and CDR2 sequences are LGHNA and YSLEER. V lost 0 bases and J lost 4, with 13 bases in between. The CDR3 is 15 residues long. CDR3: CASSQDRSTSYEQYF. The CDR3 nucleotides are TGCGCCAGCAGCCAAGACAGGTCCACGTCTTACGAGCAGTACTTC.

This clonotype was observed at least ten times. V and J are TRBV20-1 and TRBJ2-1, with 10 bases matching TRBD2. V lost 5 bases, J lost 9 bases, and 13 bases stayed unmatched. There are 15 residues in the CDR3. Germline CDR1 is DFQATT and CDR2 is SNEGSKA (reference sequence). The CDR3 loop reads CSARGGSGGRIEQFF. The DNA of the CDR3 is TGCAGTGCTCGCGGGGGTAGCGGGGGGCGGATTGAGCAGTTCTTC.

This clonotype occurred many times. This rearrangement joins TRBV10-3 to TRBJ2-2; a weak D match, TRBD1 (5 bases). Germline CDR1 and CDR2: ENHRY and SYGVKD. The CDR3 spans 15 residues. Deletions cut 4 bases from V and 9 bases from J, with 18 bases between. The CDR3 loop reads CAISGGLGPNRELFF. For the CDR3, the DNA is TGTGCCATCAGTGGGGGCCTGGGGCCTAACCGGGAGCTGTTTTTT.

The rearrangement uses TRBV6-2 or TRBV6-3 and TRBJ1-1; D may be TRBD1 (5 bases). Trimming cost V 1 base and J 0 bases, with 24 bases left between them. Germline values: CDR1 MNHEY, CDR2 SVGEGT. The CDR3 runs 20 residues. The CDR3 coding sequence is TGTGCCAGCAGTTACTGGCAGGGAATTATCCTGGAGCGGATGAACACTGAAGCTTTCTTT. Translation: CASSYWQGIILERMNTEAFF.

V gene TRBV7-2 combines with J gene TRBJ2-7, with D perhaps matching TRBD2 (5 bases). The CDR3 totals 16 residues. Germline values: CDR1 SGHTA, CDR2 FQGNSA. The V end was cut by 5 bases, the J end by 0 bases, with 17 bases between. For the CDR3, the DNA is TGTGCCAGCAGCGTAAACGGTGGACTCCCCTCCTACGAGCAGTACTTC. Encoded protein: CASSVNGGLPSYEQYF.

This clonotype was seen a handful of times. V usage is TRBV7-3 and J usage is TRBJ2-2; D not resolved. V was pared by 2 bases and J by 3 bases, with 7 bases between. CDR3 size: 14 residues. CDR1 SGHTA and CDR2 FQGTGA come from the germline V gene. This chain's CDR3 is CASSLVGHTGELFF. For the CDR3, the DNA is TGTGCCAGCAGCTTAGTAGGACACACCGGGGAGCTGTTTTTT.

This clonotype came up many times. DNA of the CDR3: TGTGCCAGCAGTTATCGGCTACCGACCATATACAATGAGCAGTTCTTC. As protein: CASSYRLPTIYNEQFF. The chain combines TRBV6-2 or TRBV6-3 with TRBJ2-1; D gene uncertain. The CDR3 runs 16 residues. Germline loops: CDR1 MNHEY, CDR2 SVGEGT. Trimming shortened V by 3 bases and J by 4 bases, and 16 bases separated the two germline ends.

The chain has TRBV19 and TRBJ2-2, with 7 bases identical to TRBD2. V lost 11 bases to trimming and J lost 0 bases; unmatched junction nucleotides: 9. The CDR3 runs 15 residues. Germline CDR1 reads LNHDA; CDR2 reads SQIVND (reference sequence). CDR3 region: CASERGHTNTGELFF. The DNA of the CDR3 is TGTGCCTCAGAGCGGGGCCACACGAACACCGGGGAGCTGTTTTTT.